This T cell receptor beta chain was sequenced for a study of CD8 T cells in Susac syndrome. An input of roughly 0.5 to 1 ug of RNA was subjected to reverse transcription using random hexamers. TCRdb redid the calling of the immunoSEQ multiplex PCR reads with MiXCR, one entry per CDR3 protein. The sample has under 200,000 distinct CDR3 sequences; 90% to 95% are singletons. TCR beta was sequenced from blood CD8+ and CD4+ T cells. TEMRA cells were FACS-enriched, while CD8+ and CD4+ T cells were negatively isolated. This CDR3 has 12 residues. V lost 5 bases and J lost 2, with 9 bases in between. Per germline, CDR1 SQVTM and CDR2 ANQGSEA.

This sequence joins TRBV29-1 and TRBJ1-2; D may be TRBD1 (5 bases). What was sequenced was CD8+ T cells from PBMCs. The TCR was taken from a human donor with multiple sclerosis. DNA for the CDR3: TGCAGCGTTCAGGGTGAAAACTATGGCTACACCTTC. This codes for CSVQGENYGYTF.